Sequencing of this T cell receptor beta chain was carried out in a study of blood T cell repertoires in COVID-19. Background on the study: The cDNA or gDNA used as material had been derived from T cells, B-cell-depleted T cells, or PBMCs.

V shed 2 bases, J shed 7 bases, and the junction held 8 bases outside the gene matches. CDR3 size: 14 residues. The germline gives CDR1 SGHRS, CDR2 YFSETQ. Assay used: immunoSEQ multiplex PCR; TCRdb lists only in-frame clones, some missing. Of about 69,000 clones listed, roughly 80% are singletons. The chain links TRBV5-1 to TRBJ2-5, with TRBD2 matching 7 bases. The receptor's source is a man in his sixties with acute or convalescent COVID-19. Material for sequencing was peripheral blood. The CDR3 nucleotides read TGCGCCAGCAGCTTAAGCGGGGAGGTGGGGACCCAGTACTTC. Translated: CASSLSGEVGTQYF.